Listed here is a single TCR beta chain. The source of the sample is a study of shared clonotypes between healthy human individuals. Study at large: The plates for each donor numbered three CD4 naive, three CD4 memory, two CD8 naive and one CD8 memory.

How the authors handled the data: Junction-only sequences without quality scores came from ImmunoSEQ, so filtering differed. The table came from immunoSEQ multiplex PCR; TCRdb's copy has only in-frame clones and leaves some out. V and J calls and clone size are as listed in that table; D and trimming were resolved from the DNA. The top ten clones hold around 0.47% of a sample with 1,100,000 or so clones, 75% to 85% of them seen once. V gave up 4 bases and J gave up 10 bases, with 7 bases separating them. The CDR3 consists of 10 residues. CDR1 and CDR2 from the germline V gene are MNHNY and SVGAGI (reference sequence).

V and J are TRBV6-6 and TRBJ1-1; D gene unclear. This TCR came from a man younger than 35 in good health. Some clones in this sample may be carry-over from other donors' samples. Sequencing used memory CD4+ T cells from PBMCs. As for subset: CD45RA-negative fraction. The DNA of the CDR3 is TGTGCCAGCAGTTTCCCCCCAGCTTTCTTT. This sequence encodes CASSFPPAFF.